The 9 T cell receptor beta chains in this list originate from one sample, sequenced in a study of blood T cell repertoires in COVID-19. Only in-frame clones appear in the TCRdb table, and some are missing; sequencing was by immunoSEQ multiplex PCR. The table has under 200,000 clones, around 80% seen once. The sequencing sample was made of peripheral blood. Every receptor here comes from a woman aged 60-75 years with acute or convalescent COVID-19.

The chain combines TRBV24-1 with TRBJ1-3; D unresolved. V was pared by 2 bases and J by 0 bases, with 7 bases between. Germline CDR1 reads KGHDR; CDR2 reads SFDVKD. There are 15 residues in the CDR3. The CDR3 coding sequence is TGTGCCACCAGTGATTCCAGACTCTCTGGAAACACCATATATTTT. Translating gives CATSDSRLSGNTIYF.

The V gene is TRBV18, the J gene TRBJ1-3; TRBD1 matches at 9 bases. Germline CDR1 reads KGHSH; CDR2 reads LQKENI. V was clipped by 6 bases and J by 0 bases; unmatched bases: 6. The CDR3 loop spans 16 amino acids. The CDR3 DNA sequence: TGTGCCAGCTCTCGGACAGGGGACTCCTCTGGAAACACCATATATTTT. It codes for CASSRTGDSSGNTIYF.

This chain's CDR3 is CASSQQRGDSYEQYF. As DNA, the CDR3 is TGTGCCAGCAGCCAACAGCGGGGGGACTCCTACGAGCAGTACTTC. This sequence joins TRBV3-1 (or the pseudogene TRBV3-2) and TRBJ2-7, with TRBD2 identical over 9 bases. CDR1 and CDR2 (germline): LGHDT, YNNKEL (reference sequence). Trimming removed 2 bases from V and 0 bases from J; junction bases left unmatched: 2. The CDR3 runs 15 residues.

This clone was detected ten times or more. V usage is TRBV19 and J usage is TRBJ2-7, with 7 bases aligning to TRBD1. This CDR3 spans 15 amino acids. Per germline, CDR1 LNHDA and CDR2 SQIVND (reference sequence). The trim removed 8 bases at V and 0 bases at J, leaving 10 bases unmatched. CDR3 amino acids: CASDQGPGGSYEQYF. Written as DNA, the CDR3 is TGTGCCAGTGACCAGGGGCCAGGGGGCTCCTACGAGCAGTACTTC.

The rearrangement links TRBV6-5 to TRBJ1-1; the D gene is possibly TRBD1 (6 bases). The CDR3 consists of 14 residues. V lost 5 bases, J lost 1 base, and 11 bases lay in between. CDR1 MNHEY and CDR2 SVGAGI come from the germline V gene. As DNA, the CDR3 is TGTGCCAGCAGTCGCCGACAGGAGAACACTGAAGCTTTCTTT. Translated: CASSRRQENTEAFF.

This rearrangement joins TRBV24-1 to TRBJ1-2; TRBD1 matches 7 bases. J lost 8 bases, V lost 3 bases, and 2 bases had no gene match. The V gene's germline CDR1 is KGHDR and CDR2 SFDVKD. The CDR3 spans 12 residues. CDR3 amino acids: CATSDDRDGYTF. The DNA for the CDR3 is TGTGCCACCAGTGATGACAGGGACGGCTACACCTTC.

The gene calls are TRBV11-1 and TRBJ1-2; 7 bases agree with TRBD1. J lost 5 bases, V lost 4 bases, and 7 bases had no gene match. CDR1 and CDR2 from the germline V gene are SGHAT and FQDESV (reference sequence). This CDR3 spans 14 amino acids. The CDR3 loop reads CASSSRDSPYGYTF. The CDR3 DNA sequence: TGTGCCAGCAGCTCCCGGGACAGCCCTTATGGCTACACCTTC.

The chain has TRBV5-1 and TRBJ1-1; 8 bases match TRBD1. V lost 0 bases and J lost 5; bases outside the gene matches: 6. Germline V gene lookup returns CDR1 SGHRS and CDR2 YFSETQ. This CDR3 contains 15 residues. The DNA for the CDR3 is TGCGCCAGCAGCTTGGAACAGGGGGGTAGGACTGAAGCTTTCTTT. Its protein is CASSLEQGGRTEAFF.

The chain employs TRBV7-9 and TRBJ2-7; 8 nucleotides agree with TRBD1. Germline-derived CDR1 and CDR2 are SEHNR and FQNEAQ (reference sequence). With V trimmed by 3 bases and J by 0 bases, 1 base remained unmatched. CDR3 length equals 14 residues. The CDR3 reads CASSFTGGSYEQYF. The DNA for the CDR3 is TGTGCCAGCAGCTTCACAGGGGGCTCCTACGAGCAGTACTTC.